Below are 13 T cell receptor beta chains sequenced from a single sample in a study of CD8 T cells in ankylosing spondylitis. Study observations and caveats: Characteristic, it appeared, of ankylosing spondylitis blood was a TCR beta motif of fewer than 10 highly homologous variants.

TCRdb reprocessed the 5' RACE reads with MiXCR, giving one entry per CDR3 protein. This table holds around 890,000 distinct CDR3 sequences, 12% found once. For these TCRs, the target antigens are not known. The sequencing input was blood, either unsorted or a sorted T cell fraction (not recorded which). Every receptor here comes from a male donor with ankylosing spondylitis.

In its sample, this clonotype was seen a few times. The CDR3 loop reads CSVGATEHSPLHF. The CDR3 coding sequence is TGCAGCGTAGGTGCAACTGAGCATTCACCCCTCCACTTT. The chain has TRBV29-1 and TRBJ1-6; D is ambiguous. Germline V gene sequence: CDR1 SQVTM, CDR2 ANQGSEA. This CDR3 spans 13 amino acids. V was cut by 6 bases and J by 8 bases, with 14 bases left in between.

The chain carries TRBV4-3 and TRBJ1-2; D remains ambiguous. With 4 bases removed from V and 1 base from J, the gap between germline ends came to 10 bases. Germline CDR1 LGHNA, CDR2 YSLEER. The CDR3 consists of 14 residues. The CDR3: CASSPGRSNYGYTF. CDR3 in DNA: TGCGCCAGCAGCCCAGGCAGAAGTAACTATGGCTACACCTTC.

The rearrangement links TRBV5-1 to TRBJ2-7; D gene ambiguous. There are 15 residues in the CDR3. Trimming cost V 0 bases and J 4 bases, with 14 bases left between them. Germline CDR1 and CDR2: SGHRS and YFSETQ. For the CDR3, the DNA is TGCGCCAGCAGCTTGGCCGGTTGGCAGGCGTACGAGCAGTACTTC. Protein sequence: CASSLAGWQAYEQYF.

This clonotype was counted a few times. This sequence joins TRBV2 and TRBJ2-2; 9 positions match TRBD2. With V trimmed by 5 bases and J by 5 bases, 9 bases remained unmatched. CDR3 size: 16 residues. Per germline, CDR1 SNHLY and CDR2 FYNNEI. The CDR3 DNA is TGTGCCAGCAGTAAATGGTCTAGCGGGACTACCGGGGAGCTGTTTTTT. Protein: CASSKWSSGTTGELFF.

This clonotype was found many times. The rearrangement joins TRBV12-3 or TRBV12-4 to TRBJ2-7; D gene ambiguous. The V end was cut by 1 base, the J end by 2 bases, with 9 bases between. The CDR3 length is 14 residues. In DNA form, the CDR3 reads TGTGCCAGCAGTTTAGAGGTCGGAACCTACGAGCAGTACTTC. The encoded protein is CASSLEVGTYEQYF.

This clonotype was observed many times. The J gene is TRBJ2-1, the V gene TRBV6-2 or TRBV6-3; 12 bases map to TRBD2. The CDR3 has 15 amino acids. Looked up from germline, CDR1 is MNHEY and CDR2 is SVGEGT. V dropped 0 bases and J dropped 8; count of bases not matched to a gene: 2. As DNA, the CDR3 is TGTGCCAGCAGTTACTCGACTAGCGGGAGCGATGAGCAGTTCTTC. It specifies CASSYSTSGSDEQFF.

Only a few counts were recorded for this clonotype. The chain employs TRBV7-9 and TRBJ2-2; D is unclear. The CDR3 length is 15 residues. V was trimmed by 2 bases and J by 3 bases, leaving 10 bases between them. Germline CDR1 SEHNR, CDR2 FQNEAQ (reference sequence). CDR3 sequence reads: CASSLPIVDTGELFF. The CDR3 DNA reads as TGTGCCAGCAGCTTACCCATAGTCGACACCGGGGAGCTGTTTTTT.

The chain joins TRBV6-5 to TRBJ1-2; TRBD1 matches at 9 bases. Germline trimming cut 4 bases from V and 4 bases from J; bases unmatched to any gene: 13. The CDR3 length is 17 residues. The V gene's germline CDR1 is MNHEY and CDR2 SVGAGI. The CDR3 DNA sequence: TGTGCCAGCAGTTTTTTTTCCGGGACAGGGCTTCGCTATGGCTACACCTTC. Encoded protein: CASSFFSGTGLRYGYTF.

This chain joins TRBV27 and TRBJ1-2; a weak D match, TRBD1 (6 bases). The CDR3 contains 14 residues. Germline CDR1 and CDR2: MNHEY and SMNVEV (reference sequence). The ends were cut back, 3 bases at V and 5 bases at J, with 13 bases in the middle. The CDR3 nucleotides read TGTGCCAGCAGTTTCATGGGACACGGATATGGCTACACCTTC. This encodes CASSFMGHGYGYTF.

The chain links TRBV28 to TRBJ1-1; 8 nucleotides match TRBD1. Germline CDR1 is MDHEN and CDR2 is SYDVKM. There are 15 residues in the CDR3. V shed 6 bases, J shed 0 bases, and the junction held 6 bases outside the gene matches. CDR3 amino acids: CASRPGGSMNTEAFF. For the CDR3, the DNA is TGTGCCAGCAGGCCAGGGGGCAGCATGAACACTGAAGCTTTCTTT. Filled out from reference TRBV28 and TRBJ1-1, the complete variable domain reads DVKVTQSSRYLVKRTGEKVFLECVQDMDHENMFWYRQDPGLGLRLIYFSYDVKMKEKGDIPEGYSVSREKKERFSLILESASTNQTSMYLCASRPGGSMNTEAFFGQGTRLTVV.

This clonotype was picked up a small number of times. V and J are TRBV4-2 and TRBJ2-3; 15 bases are a match to TRBD2. This CDR3 is built from 18 residues. The V segment lost 1 base and the J segment 5 bases; nucleotides outside the gene matches: 7. Germline-derived CDR1 and CDR2 are LGHNA and YNFKEQ. CDR3 DNA sequence: TGTGCCAGCAGCCAAGTAGGACTAGCGGGGGGGCCGAGAGATACGCAGTATTTT. This encodes CASSQVGLAGGPRDTQYF.

This chain connects TRBV6-1 to TRBJ2-3, with D perhaps matching TRBD1 (6 bases). Germline V gives CDR1 MNHNS, CDR2 SASEGT. The CDR3 is 13 residues long. The ends were cut back, 1 base at V and 10 bases at J, with 12 bases in the middle. CDR3 nucleotide sequence: TGTGCCAGCAGTGAAGTTACAGGGATCGCGCAGTATTTT. Its translation is CASSEVTGIAQYF.

This clonotype was observed many times. J is TRBJ1-2 and V is TRBV5-1; TRBD1 matches 8 bases. V gave up 4 bases and J gave up 5 bases; unmatched junction bases: 7. Looked up from germline, CDR1 is SGHRS and CDR2 is YFSETQ. The length of the CDR3 is 14 residues. The CDR3 sequence is CASSRGQAAYGYTF. DNA for the CDR3: TGCGCCAGCAGCCGGGGACAGGCGGCGTATGGCTACACCTTC.